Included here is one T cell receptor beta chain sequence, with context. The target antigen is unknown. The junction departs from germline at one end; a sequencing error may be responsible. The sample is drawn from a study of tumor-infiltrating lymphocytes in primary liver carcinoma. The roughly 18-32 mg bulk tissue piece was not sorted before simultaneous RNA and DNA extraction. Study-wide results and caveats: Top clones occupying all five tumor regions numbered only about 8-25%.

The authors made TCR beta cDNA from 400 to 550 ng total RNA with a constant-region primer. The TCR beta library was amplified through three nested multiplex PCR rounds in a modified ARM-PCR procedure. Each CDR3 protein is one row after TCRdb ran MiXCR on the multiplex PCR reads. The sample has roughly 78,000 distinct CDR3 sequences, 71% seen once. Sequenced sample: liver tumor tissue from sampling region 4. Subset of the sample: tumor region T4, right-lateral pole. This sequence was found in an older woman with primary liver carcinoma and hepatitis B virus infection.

The CDR3 DNA follows: TGCAGCGTTATAGGCGGGAGGGGAGTCGACGAGCAGCACTTC. Translating it yields CSVIGGRGVDEQHF. The J gene is TRBJ2-7, the V gene TRBV29-1, with TRBD2 matching over 9 bases. Germline CDR1 reads SQVTM; CDR2 reads ANQGSEA. The CDR3 totals 14 residues.